Listed below are T cell receptor beta chains from one sample, sequenced in a study of blood T cells in healthy people across ages. TCRdb analysed the 5' RACE reads with MiXCR anew, one entry per CDR3 protein. The data hold about 800,000 distinct CDR3 sequences, with 46% observed a single time. What was sequenced was blood. The receptor set was obtained from a man of 80 years or more in good health. Both conserved end residues are part of each CDR3. Fields, in order: clone size, J gene, D gene, V gene, CDR3 DNA, CDR3 protein. A D gene is named only where the DNA matches it firmly. Size is stated for part of the rows, as once, few or many counts, or as a class when the clone is expanded.

clone_size: once
j_call: TRBJ2-5
d_call: TRBD1
v_call: TRBV12-3/TRBV12-4
cdr3_nt: TGTGCCAGCAGACCCGACAGGGAAGGAGAGACCCAGTACTTC
cdr3_aa: CASRPDREGETQYF

clone_size: .
j_call: TRBJ1-2
d_call: .
v_call: TRBV7-2
cdr3_nt: TGTGCCAGCAGCTTAGCGCACGGGGTTACCTATGGCTACACCTTC
cdr3_aa: CASSLAHGVTYGYTF

clone_size: many
j_call: TRBJ2-1
d_call: TRBD2
v_call: TRBV20-1
cdr3_nt: TGCAGTGCTAGAGATGCGACTAGCGGGATCGGGGACAATGAGCAGTTCTTC
cdr3_aa: CSARDATSGIGDNEQFF

clone_size: .
j_call: TRBJ2-5
d_call: .
v_call: TRBV7-2
cdr3_nt: TGTGCCAGCAGCTTACACCGCGGGGTCCAAGAGACCCAGTACTTC
cdr3_aa: CASSLHRGVQETQYF

clone_size: .
j_call: TRBJ1-2
d_call: .
v_call: TRBV25-1
cdr3_nt: TGTGCCAGCAGTGAAGGGCGGCTGAACTATGGCTACACCTTC
cdr3_aa: CASSEGRLNYGYTF

clone_size: many
j_call: TRBJ2-7
d_call: TRBD1
v_call: TRBV6-2/TRBV6-3
cdr3_nt: TGTGCCAGCAGTTACCGGGACAGGGGTTCCTACGAGCAGTACTTC
cdr3_aa: CASSYRDRGSYEQYF

clone_size: few
j_call: TRBJ1-5
d_call: TRBD1
v_call: TRBV10-3
cdr3_nt: TGTGCCATCAGTGAGTCGAAGGGACAGGGGAGCAATCAGCCCCAGCATTTT
cdr3_aa: CAISESKGQGSNQPQHF

clone_size: .
j_call: TRBJ2-1
d_call: .
v_call: TRBV5-5
cdr3_nt: TGTGCCAGCAGCTTGAATACTGGCTCCTACAATGAGCAGTTCTTC
cdr3_aa: CASSLNTGSYNEQFF

clone_size: .
j_call: TRBJ1-4
d_call: .
v_call: TRBV19
cdr3_nt: TGTGCCAGTAGTAACTCAGGGAATGAAAAACTGTTTTTT
cdr3_aa: CASSNSGNEKLFF

clone_size: .
j_call: TRBJ2-5
d_call: .
v_call: TRBV20-1
cdr3_nt: TGCAGTGCAACAGGGTGGGGGCAAGAGACCCAGTACTTC
cdr3_aa: CSATGWGQETQYF

clone_size: .
j_call: TRBJ2-4
d_call: TRBD2
v_call: TRBV7-2
cdr3_nt: TGTGCCAGCAGCACCACGGGACTAGTGGTACGAGCCAAAAACATTCAGTACTTC
cdr3_aa: CASSTTGLVVRAKNIQYF

clone_size: .
j_call: TRBJ2-7
d_call: .
v_call: TRBV28
cdr3_nt: TGTGCCAGCAGTTCATATTTGGGAGGGGGCGACGAGCAGTACTTC
cdr3_aa: CASSSYLGGGDEQYF

clone_size: .
j_call: TRBJ2-7
d_call: .
v_call: TRBV28
cdr3_nt: TGTGCCAGCAGGGTAAGGAGGCCTATTGTCGAGCAGTACTTC
cdr3_aa: CASRVRRPIVEQYF

clone_size: .
j_call: TRBJ2-7
d_call: TRBD1
v_call: TRBV7-2
cdr3_nt: TGTGCCAGCAGCTTAGTGTGGACAGGGGTAGCGAACACTCAGTACTTC
cdr3_aa: CASSLVWTGVANTQYF

clone_size: .
j_call: TRBJ2-3
d_call: TRBD2
v_call: TRBV6-5
cdr3_nt: TGTGCCGGCAGTGAGACTAGCGGGGTAGATACGCAGTATTTT
cdr3_aa: CAGSETSGVDTQYF

clone_size: few
j_call: TRBJ2-7
d_call: TRBD1
v_call: TRBV6-1
cdr3_nt: TGTGCCATACATCCGAGGGACAGTTCCTACGAGCAGTACTTC
cdr3_aa: CAIHPRDSSYEQYF

clone_size: .
j_call: TRBJ2-4
d_call: TRBD2
v_call: TRBV4-2
cdr3_nt: TGTGCCAGCAGCCAAGTTGAGACGGGGGGGCCAGGAAACATTCAGTACTTC
cdr3_aa: CASSQVETGGPGNIQYF

clone_size: .
j_call: TRBJ2-1
d_call: TRBD2
v_call: TRBV20-1
cdr3_nt: TGCAGTGCCCTAGGACTAGCGGGGGGGCACGAGCAGTTCTTC
cdr3_aa: CSALGLAGGHEQFF

clone_size: once
j_call: TRBJ1-2
d_call: .
v_call: TRBV30
cdr3_nt: TGTGCCTGGAGCCGAACCTATGGCTACACCTTC
cdr3_aa: CAWSRTYGYTF

clone_size: .
j_call: TRBJ1-6
d_call: TRBD1
v_call: TRBV7-2
cdr3_nt: TGTGCCAGCAGCTCTGAGACAGGGAATCATTCACCCCTCCACTTT
cdr3_aa: CASSSETGNHSPLHF

clone_size: .
j_call: TRBJ1-6
d_call: TRBD1
v_call: TRBV2
cdr3_nt: TGTGCCAGCTTCTCCGGACAGGGGATGTATTCACCCCTCCACTTT
cdr3_aa: CASFSGQGMYSPLHF

clone_size: few
j_call: TRBJ2-1
d_call: .
v_call: TRBV19
cdr3_nt: TGTGCCAGTAGTAACGGGTGGGATGAGCAGTTCTTC
cdr3_aa: CASSNGWDEQFF

clone_size: .
j_call: TRBJ1-2
d_call: TRBD1
v_call: TRBV28
cdr3_nt: TGTGCCAGCAGTTGGACAGGACCAATCTCCTATGGCTACACCTTC
cdr3_aa: CASSWTGPISYGYTF

clone_size: few
j_call: TRBJ2-3
d_call: .
v_call: TRBV5-1
cdr3_nt: TGCGCCAGCAGCTTGGGGCTAGCGCCTGCTTCGAGCAAGGATACGCAGTATTTT
cdr3_aa: CASSLGLAPASSKDTQYF

clone_size: .
j_call: TRBJ2-7
d_call: TRBD2
v_call: TRBV11-1
cdr3_nt: TGTGTCAGCAGCAAACGGACTAGCGGGAATTTCGAGCAGTACTTC
cdr3_aa: CVSSKRTSGNFEQYF

clone_size: .
j_call: TRBJ2-7
d_call: TRBD2
v_call: TRBV27
cdr3_nt: TGTGCCAGCAGCCGGGGACTACCTCCCTACGAGCAGTACTTC
cdr3_aa: CASSRGLPPYEQYF

clone_size: .
j_call: TRBJ1-2
d_call: .
v_call: TRBV5-1
cdr3_nt: TGCGCCAGCAGCGCCAGGGCTTCAGCTTTCTATGGCTACACCTTC
cdr3_aa: CASSARASAFYGYTF

clone_size: .
j_call: TRBJ2-1
d_call: .
v_call: TRBV6-1
cdr3_nt: TGTGCCAGCAGTGAAATCGGTGAGCAGTTCTTC
cdr3_aa: CASSEIGEQFF

clone_size: .
j_call: TRBJ2-3
d_call: .
v_call: TRBV7-9
cdr3_nt: TGTGCCAGCAGCTTAGGAGGGAGGCCAGATGCGCAGTATTTT
cdr3_aa: CASSLGGRPDAQYF

clone_size: many
j_call: TRBJ2-3
d_call: TRBD1
v_call: TRBV7-2
cdr3_nt: TGTGCCAGCAGTTTGGACAGGGGCACAGATACGCAGTATTTT
cdr3_aa: CASSLDRGTDTQYF

clone_size: .
j_call: TRBJ2-7
d_call: TRBD2
v_call: TRBV29-1
cdr3_nt: TGCAGCGTTGAAAGCGGGGGGGCTAGCGAGCAGTACTTC
cdr3_aa: CSVESGGASEQYF

clone_size: .
j_call: TRBJ2-3
d_call: TRBD2
v_call: TRBV12-5
cdr3_nt: TGTGCTAGTGGTTTGGGGCTAGCGGGGTTCACAGATACGCAGTATTTT
cdr3_aa: CASGLGLAGFTDTQYF